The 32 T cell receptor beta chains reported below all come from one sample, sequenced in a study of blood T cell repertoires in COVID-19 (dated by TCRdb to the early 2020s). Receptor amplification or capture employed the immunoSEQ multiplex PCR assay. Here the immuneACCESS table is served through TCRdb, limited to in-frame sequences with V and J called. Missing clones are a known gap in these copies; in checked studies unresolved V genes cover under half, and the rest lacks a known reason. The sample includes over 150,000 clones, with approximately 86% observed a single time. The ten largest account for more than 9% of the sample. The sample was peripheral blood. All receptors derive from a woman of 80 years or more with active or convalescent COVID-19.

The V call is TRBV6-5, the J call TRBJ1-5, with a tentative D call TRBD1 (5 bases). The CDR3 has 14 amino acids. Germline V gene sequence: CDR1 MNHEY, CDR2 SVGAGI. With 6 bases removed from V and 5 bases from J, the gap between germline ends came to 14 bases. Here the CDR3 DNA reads TGTGCCAGCAGCCTCTGGGGGGAAGATCAGCCCCAGCATTTT. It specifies CASSLWGEDQPQHF.

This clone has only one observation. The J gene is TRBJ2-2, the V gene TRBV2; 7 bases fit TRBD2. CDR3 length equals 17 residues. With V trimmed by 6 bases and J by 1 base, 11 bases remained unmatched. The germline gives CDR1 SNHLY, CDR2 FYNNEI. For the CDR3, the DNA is TGTGCCAGCAGCGCCGATGGAGCGGGGCTGAACACCGGGGAGCTGTTTTTT. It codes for CASSADGAGLNTGELFF.

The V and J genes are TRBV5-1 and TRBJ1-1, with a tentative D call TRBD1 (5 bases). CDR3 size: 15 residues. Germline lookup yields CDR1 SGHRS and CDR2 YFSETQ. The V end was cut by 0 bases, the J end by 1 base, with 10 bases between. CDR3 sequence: CASSLAEDTNTEAFF. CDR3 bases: TGCGCCAGCAGCTTGGCCGAGGACACGAACACTGAAGCTTTCTTT.

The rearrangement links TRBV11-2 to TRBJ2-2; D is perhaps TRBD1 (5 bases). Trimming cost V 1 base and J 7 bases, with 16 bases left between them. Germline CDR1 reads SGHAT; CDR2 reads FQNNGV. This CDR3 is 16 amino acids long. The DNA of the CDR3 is TGTGCCAGCAGCTTAGTTGGGGCAGGGATGGGCGGGGAGCTGTTTTTT. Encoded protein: CASSLVGAGMGGELFF.

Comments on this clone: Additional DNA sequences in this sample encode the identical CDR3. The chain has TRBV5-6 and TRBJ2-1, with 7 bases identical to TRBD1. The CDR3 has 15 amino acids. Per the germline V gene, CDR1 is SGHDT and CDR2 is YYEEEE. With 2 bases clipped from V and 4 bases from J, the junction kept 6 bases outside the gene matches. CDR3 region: CASSFDRVPYNEQFF. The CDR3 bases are TGTGCCAGCAGCTTCGACAGGGTCCCTTACAATGAGCAGTTCTTC. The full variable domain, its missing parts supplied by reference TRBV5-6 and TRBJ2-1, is DAGVTQSPTHLIKTRGQQVTLRCSPKSGHDTVSWYQQALGQGPQFIFQYYEEEERQRGNFPDRFSGHQFPNYSSELNVNALLLGDSALYLCASSFDRVPYNEQFFGPGTRLTVL.

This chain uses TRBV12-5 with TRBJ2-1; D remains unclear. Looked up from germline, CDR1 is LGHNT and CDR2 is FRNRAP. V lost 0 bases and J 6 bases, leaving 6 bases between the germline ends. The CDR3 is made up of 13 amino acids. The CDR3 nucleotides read TGTGCTAGTGGTTTGGTACTTCCCAATGAGCAGTTCTTC. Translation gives CASGLVLPNEQFF.

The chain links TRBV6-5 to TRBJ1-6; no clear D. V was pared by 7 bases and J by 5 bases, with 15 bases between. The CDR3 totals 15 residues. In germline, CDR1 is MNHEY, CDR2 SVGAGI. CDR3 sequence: CASTRATENNSPLHF. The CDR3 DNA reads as TGTGCCAGCACGAGGGCGACGGAAAATAATTCACCCCTCCACTTT.

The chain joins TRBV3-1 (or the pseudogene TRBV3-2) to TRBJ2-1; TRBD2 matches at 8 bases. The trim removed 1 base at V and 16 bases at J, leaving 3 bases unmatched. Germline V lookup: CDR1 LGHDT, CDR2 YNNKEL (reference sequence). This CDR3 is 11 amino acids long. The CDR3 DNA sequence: TGTGCCAGCAGCCAAGGCGGGAGGATCTTCTTC. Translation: CASSQGGRIFF.

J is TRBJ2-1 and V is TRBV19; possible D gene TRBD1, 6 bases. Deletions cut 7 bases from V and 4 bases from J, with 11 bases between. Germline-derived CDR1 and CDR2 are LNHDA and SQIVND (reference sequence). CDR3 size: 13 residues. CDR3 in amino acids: CASTGTLYNEQFF. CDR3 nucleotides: TGTGCCAGTACCGGGACACTGTACAATGAGCAGTTCTTC.

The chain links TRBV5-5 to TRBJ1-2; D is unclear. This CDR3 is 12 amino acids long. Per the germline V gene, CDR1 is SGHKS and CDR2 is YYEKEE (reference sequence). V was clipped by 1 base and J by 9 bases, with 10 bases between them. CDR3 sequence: CASSLLEVSYTF. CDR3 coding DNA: TGTGCCAGCAGCTTGTTGGAGGTTAGCTACACCTTC.

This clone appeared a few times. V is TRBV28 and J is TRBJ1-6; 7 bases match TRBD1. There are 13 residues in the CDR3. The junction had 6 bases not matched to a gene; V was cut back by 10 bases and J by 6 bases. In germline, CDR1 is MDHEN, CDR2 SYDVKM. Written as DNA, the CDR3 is TGTGCCACCAGGGACAGCTTTAATTCACCCCTCCACTTT. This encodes CATRDSFNSPLHF.

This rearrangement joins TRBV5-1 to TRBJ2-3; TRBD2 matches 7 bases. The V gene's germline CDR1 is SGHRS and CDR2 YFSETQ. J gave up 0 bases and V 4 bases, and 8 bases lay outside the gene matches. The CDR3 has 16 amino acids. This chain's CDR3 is CASSQVTSSSTDTQYF. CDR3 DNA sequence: TGCGCCAGCAGCCAGGTGACTAGCTCTAGCACAGATACGCAGTATTTT. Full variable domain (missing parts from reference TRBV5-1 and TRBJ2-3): KAGVTQTPRYLIKTRGQQVTLSCSPISGHRSVSWYQQTPGQGLQFLFEYFSETQRNKGNFPGRFSGRQFSNSRSEMNVSTLELGDSALYLCASSQVTSSSTDTQYFGPGTRLTVL.

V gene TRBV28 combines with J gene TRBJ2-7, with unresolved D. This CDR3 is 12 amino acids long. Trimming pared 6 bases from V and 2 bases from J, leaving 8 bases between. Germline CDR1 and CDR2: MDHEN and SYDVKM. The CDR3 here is CASRSPPYEQYF. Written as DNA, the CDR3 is TGTGCCAGCAGAAGCCCCCCCTACGAGCAGTACTTC. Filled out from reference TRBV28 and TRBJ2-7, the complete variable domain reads DVKVTQSSRYLVKRTGEKVFLECVQDMDHENMFWYRQDPGLGLRLIYFSYDVKMKEKGDIPEGYSVSREKKERFSLILESASTNQTSMYLCASRSPPYEQYFGPGTRLTVT.

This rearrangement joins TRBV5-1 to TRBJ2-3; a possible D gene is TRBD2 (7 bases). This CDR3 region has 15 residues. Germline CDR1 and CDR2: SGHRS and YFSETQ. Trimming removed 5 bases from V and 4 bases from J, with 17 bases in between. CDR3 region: CASRDVSGGPDTQYF. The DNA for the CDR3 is TGCGCCAGCAGGGACGTCTCGGGGGGCCCAGATACGCAGTATTTT.

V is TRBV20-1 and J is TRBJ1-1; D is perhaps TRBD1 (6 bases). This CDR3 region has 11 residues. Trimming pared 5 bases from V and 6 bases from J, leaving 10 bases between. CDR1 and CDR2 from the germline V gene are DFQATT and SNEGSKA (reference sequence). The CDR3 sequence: CSARGAAEAFF. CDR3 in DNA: TGCAGTGCTCGGGGGGCAGCTGAAGCTTTCTTT.

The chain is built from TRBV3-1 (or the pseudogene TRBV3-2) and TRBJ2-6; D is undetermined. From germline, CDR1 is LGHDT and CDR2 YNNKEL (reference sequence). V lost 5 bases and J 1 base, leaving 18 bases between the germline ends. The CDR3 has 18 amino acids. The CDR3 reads CASSNQELRLSGANVLTF. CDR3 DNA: TGTGCCAGCAGCAACCAAGAACTACGGCTTTCTGGGGCCAACGTCCTGACTTTC.

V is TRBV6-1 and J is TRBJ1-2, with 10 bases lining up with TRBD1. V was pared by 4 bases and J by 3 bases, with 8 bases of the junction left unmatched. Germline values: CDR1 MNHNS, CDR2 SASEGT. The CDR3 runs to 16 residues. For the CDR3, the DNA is TGTGCCAGCAGTGGGGACAGGGGACGACTTTACTATGGCTACACCTTC. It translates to CASSGDRGRLYYGYTF.

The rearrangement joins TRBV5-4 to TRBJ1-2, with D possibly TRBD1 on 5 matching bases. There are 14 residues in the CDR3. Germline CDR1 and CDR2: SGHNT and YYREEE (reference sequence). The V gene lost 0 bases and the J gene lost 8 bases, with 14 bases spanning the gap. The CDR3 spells CASSLGQTSGGYTF. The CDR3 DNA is TGTGCCAGCAGCTTGGGACAGACCTCCGGGGGCTACACCTTC.

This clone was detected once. CDR3 nucleotides: TGCGCCAGCAGCTTTACTAGCGGGAGTGTTGAGCAGTTCTTC. Protein: CASSFTSGSVEQFF. The chain joins TRBV5-1 to TRBJ2-1, with TRBD2 matching over 11 bases. This CDR3 is built from 14 residues. The J segment lost 9 bases and the V segment lost 2 bases, leaving 4 bases of the junction unmatched. Per germline, CDR1 SGHRS and CDR2 YFSETQ.

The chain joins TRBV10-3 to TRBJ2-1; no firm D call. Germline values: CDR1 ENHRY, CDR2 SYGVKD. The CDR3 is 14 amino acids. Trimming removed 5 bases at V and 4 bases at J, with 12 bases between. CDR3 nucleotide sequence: TGTGCCATCAGTAACCGACTGGATTACAATGAGCAGTTCTTC. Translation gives CAISNRLDYNEQFF.

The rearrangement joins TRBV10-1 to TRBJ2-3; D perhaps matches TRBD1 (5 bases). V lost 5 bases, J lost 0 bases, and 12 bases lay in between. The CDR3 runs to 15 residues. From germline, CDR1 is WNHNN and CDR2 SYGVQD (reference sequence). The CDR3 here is CASSYRTLSTDTQYF. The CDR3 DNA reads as TGCGCCAGCAGTTACAGGACCTTAAGCACAGATACGCAGTATTTT.

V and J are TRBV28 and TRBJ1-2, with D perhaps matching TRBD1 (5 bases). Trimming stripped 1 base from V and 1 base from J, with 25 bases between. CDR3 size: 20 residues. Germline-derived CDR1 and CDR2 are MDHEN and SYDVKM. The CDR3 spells CASSLYGLQRSGLNNYGYTF. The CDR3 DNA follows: TGTGCCAGCAGTTTATACGGTCTACAAAGATCGGGACTGAATAACTATGGCTACACCTTC.

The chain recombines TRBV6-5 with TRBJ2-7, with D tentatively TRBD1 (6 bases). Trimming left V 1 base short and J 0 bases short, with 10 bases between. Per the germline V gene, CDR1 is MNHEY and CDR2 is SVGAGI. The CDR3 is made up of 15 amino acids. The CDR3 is CASSYLQGSSYEQYF. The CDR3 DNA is TGTGCCAGCAGTTACTTGCAGGGGAGCTCCTACGAGCAGTACTTC.

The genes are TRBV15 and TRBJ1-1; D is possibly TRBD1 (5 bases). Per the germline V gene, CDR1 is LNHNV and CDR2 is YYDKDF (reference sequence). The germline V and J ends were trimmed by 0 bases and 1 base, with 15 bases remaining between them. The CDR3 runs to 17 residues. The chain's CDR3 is CATSREARTGGNTEAFF. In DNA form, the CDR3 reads TGTGCCACCAGCAGAGAAGCCCGGACCGGGGGGAACACTGAAGCTTTCTTT.

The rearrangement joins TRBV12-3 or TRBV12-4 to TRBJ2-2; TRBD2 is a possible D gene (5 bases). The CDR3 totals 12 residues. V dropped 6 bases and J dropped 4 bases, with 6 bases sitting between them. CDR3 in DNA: TGTGCCAGCAGCGCGGGCACCGGGGAGCTGTTTTTT. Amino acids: CASSAGTGELFF.

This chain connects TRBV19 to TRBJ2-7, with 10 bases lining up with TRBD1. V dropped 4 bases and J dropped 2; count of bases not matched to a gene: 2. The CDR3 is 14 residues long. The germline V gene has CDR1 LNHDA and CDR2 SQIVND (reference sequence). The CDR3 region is CASSTTGGPYEQYF. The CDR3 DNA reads TGTGCCAGTAGTACGACAGGGGGCCCCTACGAGCAGTACTTC.

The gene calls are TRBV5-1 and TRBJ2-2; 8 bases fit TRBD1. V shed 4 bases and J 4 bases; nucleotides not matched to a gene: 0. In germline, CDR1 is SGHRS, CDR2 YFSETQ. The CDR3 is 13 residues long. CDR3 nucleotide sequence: TGCGCCAGCAGCGGACAGGGCACCGGGGAGCTGTTTTTT. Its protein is CASSGQGTGELFF.

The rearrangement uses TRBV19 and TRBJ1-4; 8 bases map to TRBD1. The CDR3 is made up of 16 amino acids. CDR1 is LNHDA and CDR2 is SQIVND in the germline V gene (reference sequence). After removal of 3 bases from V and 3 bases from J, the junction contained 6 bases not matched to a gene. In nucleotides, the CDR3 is TGTGCCAGTAGTATGACCAGGGGGCGCGCTAATGAAAAACTGTTTTTT. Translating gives CASSMTRGRANEKLFF.

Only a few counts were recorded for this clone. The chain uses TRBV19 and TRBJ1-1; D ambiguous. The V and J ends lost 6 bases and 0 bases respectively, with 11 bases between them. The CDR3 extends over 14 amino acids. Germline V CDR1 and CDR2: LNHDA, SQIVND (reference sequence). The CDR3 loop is CASSSNKLNTEAFF. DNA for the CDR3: TGTGCCAGTAGCTCGAACAAACTGAACACTGAAGCTTTCTTT.

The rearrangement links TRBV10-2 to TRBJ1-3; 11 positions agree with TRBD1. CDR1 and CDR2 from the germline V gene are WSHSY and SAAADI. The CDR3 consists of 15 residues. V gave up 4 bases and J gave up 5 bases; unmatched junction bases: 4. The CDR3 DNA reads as TGCGCCAGCAGTGCAGGACAGGGGGCTCGAAACACCATATATTTT. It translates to CASSAGQGARNTIYF.

In DNA, the CDR3 is TGCGCCACGTCCGTGGGGCCGGAGCAAGAGACCCAGTACTTC. Protein: CATSVGPEQETQYF. This chain joins TRBV5-1 and TRBJ2-5; D may be TRBD1 (5 bases). This CDR3 is 14 amino acids long. Germline CDR1 and CDR2: SGHRS and YFSETQ. V was cut by 9 bases and J by 2 bases, with 17 bases left in between.

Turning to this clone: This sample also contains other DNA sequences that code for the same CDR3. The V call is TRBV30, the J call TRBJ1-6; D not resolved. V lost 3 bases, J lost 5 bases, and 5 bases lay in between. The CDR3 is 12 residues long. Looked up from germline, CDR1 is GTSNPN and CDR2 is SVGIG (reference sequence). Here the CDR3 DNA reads TGTGCCTGGAGAACAGATAATTCACCCCTCCACTTT. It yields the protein CAWRTDNSPLHF.